This T cell receptor (beta chain) originates from a study of T cells in Graves' hyperthyroidism and ophthalmopathy. There were TCR beta CDR3 regions amplified from RNA transcripts. HTBI primers were employed in a first-round RT-PCR of the TCR CDR3. TCRdb passed the multiplex PCR reads through MiXCR, listing each CDR3 protein once. In the table there are about 400,000 distinct CDR3 sequences, about 16% of which are singletons. General study points: Among thyroid clonotypes expanded above 0.001, most also appeared in blood.

Orbital computed tomography, thyroid ultrasound, serum thyroxine and TRAb, and clinical symptoms together informed the diagnoses. From 9 to 10 ml of fresh peripheral blood, PBMCs were isolated. Only a few counts were recorded for this clonotype. Its antigen is not identified. The CDR3 runs to 15 residues. The V gene lost 3 bases and the J gene lost 2 bases, with 15 bases spanning the gap. Germline CDR1 reads SQVTM; CDR2 reads ANQGSEA. Sequences were obtained from blood. The chain joins TRBV29-1 to TRBJ2-3; no definite D call. This clonotype was sampled from a young woman with Graves' hyperthyroidism. CDR3 bases: TGCAGCGTTGAGCTTCCGGGCGTGGACACAGATACGCAGTATTTT. Translation gives CSVELPGVDTDTQYF.